This TCR beta chain comes out of a study of T cells after yellow fever vaccination. Study-wide points: Highly abundant clonotypes carried over from the bulk population could end up in FACS-sorted repertoires as contaminants. Only a small proportion of the clonotypes turned up in both the CD4 and the CD8 compartments, likely arising from convergent recombination.

Germline values: CDR1 DFQATT, CDR2 SNEGSKA (reference sequence). CDR3 length: 16 amino acids. This clonotype was recorded once. Its ends do not fully match the called genes, so a read error is possible. TCRdb recomputed calls from the 5' RACE reads with MiXCR, one row per CDR3 protein. This table has 50,000 to 60,000 distinct CDR3 sequences, 5% to 8.5% appearing once. The sequences come from CD8+ T cells not binding an NS4B(214-222) dextramer, sorted from PBMCs, collected around 45 days after the first yellow fever vaccination. This TCR was sampled from a man younger than 35 who received the YFV17D yellow fever vaccine. The chain joins TRBV20-1 to TRBJ2-5; 9 bases match TRBD2. Here the CDR3 DNA reads TGCACTGCTAGAGATTCTAGGCTAGCGGGGTGGGAGACCCAGTACTTC. Its translation: CTARDSRLAGWETQYF.